These T cell receptor beta chains were read from a single sample in a study of cytomegalovirus exposure and HLA in healthy donors. Repertoires were generated with immunoSEQ multiplex PCR, while TCRdb's copy carries only in-frame clones and drops some. The sample holds 95,000 to 150,000 clones, roughly 80% seen once. The specimen sequenced was PBMCs. These receptors were obtained from a man under 40 in good health and CMV-seronegative. Each CDR3 is given with its conserved first and last residue. The order of the fields is V gene, D gene, clone size, J gene, CDR3 protein, CDR3 DNA. The D gene is left open where the match is weak. Size tells how often a clone was seen (once, few, many) or the class of an expanded clone, and some rows leave it out.

V gene: TRBV6-5
D gene: NA
clone size: NA
J gene: TRBJ2-5
CDR3 protein: CASSYRWNSKETQYF
CDR3 DNA: TGTGCCAGCAGTTACAGGTGGAACAGTAAAGAGACCCAGTACTTC

V gene: TRBV9
D gene: NA
clone size: NA
J gene: TRBJ2-1
CDR3 protein: CASSVEQVYPYNEQFF
CDR3 DNA: TGTGCCAGCAGCGTAGAACAGGTCTACCCCTACAATGAGCAGTTCTTC

V gene: TRBV27
D gene: TRBD2
clone size: NA
J gene: TRBJ2-7
CDR3 protein: CASSHSAGRYEQYF
CDR3 DNA: TGTGCCAGCAGTCACTCAGCGGGACGGTACGAGCAGTACTTC

V gene: TRBV27
D gene: NA
clone size: NA
J gene: TRBJ2-7
CDR3 protein: CASSFGQGNRYEQYF
CDR3 DNA: TGTGCCAGCAGTTTTGGGCAGGGTAATCGGTACGAGCAGTACTTC

V gene: TRBV27
D gene: NA
clone size: NA
J gene: TRBJ2-7
CDR3 protein: CASSLGRGAGLLLGTYEQYF
CDR3 DNA: TGTGCCAGCAGTTTAGGCAGGGGTGCCGGGCTTCTGCTTGGTACCTACGAGCAGTACTTC

V gene: TRBV27
D gene: NA
clone size: NA
J gene: TRBJ2-7
CDR3 protein: CASSKGSTYEQYF
CDR3 DNA: TGTGCCAGCAGTAAAGGTAGCACCTACGAGCAGTACTTC

V gene: TRBV6-5
D gene: NA
clone size: NA
J gene: TRBJ2-2
CDR3 protein: CASSYSRTGELFF
CDR3 DNA: TGTGCCAGCAGTTACTCGAGGACCGGGGAGCTGTTTTTT

V gene: TRBV7-3
D gene: NA
clone size: NA
J gene: TRBJ2-7
CDR3 protein: CASRNLGTPSYEQYF
CDR3 DNA: TGTGCCAGCAGGAATCTCGGGACACCATCCTACGAGCAGTACTTC

V gene: TRBV12-5
D gene: TRBD2
clone size: NA
J gene: TRBJ2-1
CDR3 protein: CASGLEKGGRGYEQFF
CDR3 DNA: TGTGCTAGTGGTTTGGAAAAGGGCGGGAGGGGCTATGAGCAGTTCTTC

V gene: TRBV10-3
D gene: TRBD2
clone size: once
J gene: TRBJ2-7
CDR3 protein: CAISESYPAGEYYEQYF
CDR3 DNA: TGTGCCATCAGTGAGTCGTACCCAGCGGGAGAATACTACGAGCAGTACTTC

V gene: TRBV19
D gene: NA
clone size: NA
J gene: TRBJ2-5
CDR3 protein: CASKGDNYKETQYF
CDR3 DNA: TGTGCCAGTAAAGGGGATAATTACAAAGAGACCCAGTACTTC

V gene: TRBV5-6
D gene: TRBD1
clone size: NA
J gene: TRBJ2-1
CDR3 protein: CASRHTTGTGNEQFF
CDR3 DNA: TGTGCCAGCAGGCATACCACCGGGACAGGCAATGAGCAGTTCTTC

V gene: TRBV7-6
D gene: TRBD2
clone size: NA
J gene: TRBJ2-2
CDR3 protein: CASSLEIGGTGELFF
CDR3 DNA: TGTGCCAGCAGCTTAGAAATCGGGGGGACCGGGGAGCTGTTTTTT

V gene: TRBV6-5
D gene: NA
clone size: NA
J gene: TRBJ1-1
CDR3 protein: CASLDRTLNTEAFF
CDR3 DNA: TGTGCCAGCTTGGATAGGACTTTGAACACTGAAGCTTTCTTT

V gene: TRBV29-1
D gene: NA
clone size: NA
J gene: TRBJ1-4
CDR3 protein: CSVGFKGSGGEKLFF
CDR3 DNA: TGCAGCGTAGGATTTAAAGGGTCAGGCGGGGAAAAACTGTTTTTT

V gene: TRBV19
D gene: TRBD2
clone size: NA
J gene: TRBJ2-2
CDR3 protein: CASRPGLAATGELFF
CDR3 DNA: TGTGCCAGTAGACCGGGACTAGCGGCAACCGGGGAGCTGTTTTTT

V gene: TRBV27
D gene: NA
clone size: NA
J gene: TRBJ2-1
CDR3 protein: CASSLSQDSYNEQFF
CDR3 DNA: TGTGCCAGCAGTTTATCCCAGGACTCCTACAATGAGCAGTTCTTC

V gene: TRBV28
D gene: TRBD1
clone size: few
J gene: TRBJ2-1
CDR3 protein: CASSPPPGQGTYNEQFF
CDR3 DNA: TGTGCCAGCAGCCCCCCGCCTGGACAGGGGACGTACAATGAGCAGTTCTTC

V gene: TRBV29-1
D gene: NA
clone size: NA
J gene: TRBJ1-2
CDR3 protein: CSVENAADGYTF
CDR3 DNA: TGCAGCGTTGAAAATGCGGCAGATGGCTACACCTTC

V gene: TRBV7-9
D gene: TRBD2
clone size: NA
J gene: TRBJ2-2
CDR3 protein: CASSYLAGGSHTGELFF
CDR3 DNA: TGTGCCAGCAGCTATTTAGCGGGGGGATCGCACACCGGGGAGCTGTTTTTT

V gene: TRBV5-1
D gene: TRBD1
clone size: once
J gene: TRBJ2-3
CDR3 protein: CASSSTGGRSTDTQYF
CDR3 DNA: TGCGCCAGCAGCTCGACAGGGGGGAGAAGCACAGATACGCAGTATTTT

V gene: TRBV5-1
D gene: NA
clone size: NA
J gene: TRBJ2-7
CDR3 protein: CASSSGRVANEQYF
CDR3 DNA: TGCGCCAGCAGCAGCGGACGGGTAGCCAACGAGCAGTACTTC

V gene: TRBV10-3
D gene: NA
clone size: NA
J gene: TRBJ1-6
CDR3 protein: CAINDPGRNSPLHF
CDR3 DNA: TGTGCCATCAACGACCCGGGGAGAAATTCACCCCTCCACTTT

V gene: TRBV10-3
D gene: NA
clone size: NA
J gene: TRBJ2-7
CDR3 protein: CAISGGGFEQYF
CDR3 DNA: TGTGCCATCAGTGGTGGGGGGTTCGAGCAGTACTTC

V gene: TRBV6-1
D gene: NA
clone size: NA
J gene: TRBJ1-1
CDR3 protein: CASNLPNTEAFF
CDR3 DNA: TGTGCCAGCAATCTCCCGAACACTGAAGCTTTCTTT

V gene: TRBV7-9
D gene: NA
clone size: NA
J gene: TRBJ2-4
CDR3 protein: CASSLEQGRKNIQYF
CDR3 DNA: TGTGCCAGCAGCTTAGAACAGGGTCGGAAAAACATTCAGTACTTC

V gene: TRBV30
D gene: TRBD1
clone size: NA
J gene: TRBJ1-5
CDR3 protein: CAWSVGGYQPQHF
CDR3 DNA: TGTGCCTGGAGTGTAGGGGGCTATCAGCCCCAGCATTTT

V gene: TRBV5-1
D gene: NA
clone size: NA
J gene: TRBJ1-1
CDR3 protein: CASSPLGGNTEAFF
CDR3 DNA: TGCGCCAGCAGCCCGTTGGGAGGGAACACTGAAGCTTTCTTT

V gene: TRBV19
D gene: TRBD1
clone size: NA
J gene: TRBJ1-1
CDR3 protein: CASRRTGMSTEAFF
CDR3 DNA: TGTGCCAGTAGGAGGACAGGGATGAGCACTGAAGCTTTCTTT

V gene: TRBV27
D gene: NA
clone size: NA
J gene: TRBJ1-3
CDR3 protein: CASSQTGWATGNTIYF
CDR3 DNA: TGTGCCAGCAGTCAAACAGGGTGGGCCACAGGAAACACCATATATTTT

V gene: TRBV6-5
D gene: TRBD1
clone size: once
J gene: TRBJ2-7
CDR3 protein: CASTDGTGAYEQYF
CDR3 DNA: TGTGCCAGTACAGACGGGACAGGGGCCTACGAGCAGTACTTC

V gene: TRBV7-2
D gene: TRBD1
clone size: few
J gene: TRBJ1-2
CDR3 protein: CASSTQQGVNYGYTF
CDR3 DNA: TGTGCCAGCAGCACGCAACAGGGGGTCAACTATGGCTACACCTTC

V gene: TRBV14
D gene: TRBD1
clone size: NA
J gene: TRBJ1-2
CDR3 protein: CASSQPGQGAFTYGYTF
CDR3 DNA: TGTGCCAGCAGCCAGCCGGGACAGGGGGCGTTTACCTATGGCTACACCTTC

V gene: TRBV27
D gene: NA
clone size: NA
J gene: TRBJ2-7
CDR3 protein: CASSFLGRSYEQYF
CDR3 DNA: TGTGCCAGCAGTTTTTTGGGGCGCTCCTACGAGCAGTACTTC

V gene: TRBV19
D gene: NA
clone size: NA
J gene: TRBJ2-7
CDR3 protein: CASTPGLLRSDEQYF
CDR3 DNA: TGTGCCAGTACCCCGGGACTTCTCAGGAGCGACGAGCAGTACTTC

V gene: TRBV16
D gene: NA
clone size: NA
J gene: TRBJ1-1
CDR3 protein: CASSPPQGRTEAFF
CDR3 DNA: TGTGCCAGCAGCCCCCCGCAGGGTAGGACTGAAGCTTTCTTT

V gene: TRBV7-2
D gene: NA
clone size: NA
J gene: TRBJ1-2
CDR3 protein: CASSLDRGEVYGYTF
CDR3 DNA: TGTGCCAGCAGCTTAGATCGGGGGGAGGTCTATGGCTACACCTTC

V gene: TRBV6-6
D gene: NA
clone size: few
J gene: TRBJ1-4
CDR3 protein: CASNLGTAGNEKLFF
CDR3 DNA: TGTGCCAGCAATTTAGGGACGGCGGGGAATGAAAAACTGTTTTTT

V gene: TRBV5-1
D gene: NA
clone size: few
J gene: TRBJ2-7
CDR3 protein: CASSLATSSYEQYF
CDR3 DNA: TGCGCCAGCAGCTTGGCCACTTCCTCCTACGAGCAGTACTTC

V gene: TRBV2
D gene: NA
clone size: NA
J gene: TRBJ2-3
CDR3 protein: CASSEKGSRGTDTQYF
CDR3 DNA: TGTGCCAGCAGTGAGAAAGGATCCCGGGGCACAGATACGCAGTATTTT

V gene: TRBV9
D gene: NA
clone size: NA
J gene: TRBJ1-3
CDR3 protein: CASSVLGRGGPRSGNTIYF
CDR3 DNA: TGTGCCAGCAGCGTATTGGGACGGGGGGGGCCCCGCTCTGGAAACACCATATATTTT

V gene: TRBV2
D gene: NA
clone size: NA
J gene: TRBJ2-2
CDR3 protein: CARGIDSNTGELFF
CDR3 DNA: TGTGCCAGGGGGATCGACAGCAACACCGGGGAGCTGTTTTTT

V gene: TRBV25-1
D gene: NA
clone size: NA
J gene: TRBJ2-7
CDR3 protein: CASNSGVEDEQYF
CDR3 DNA: TGTGCCAGCAACTCAGGGGTTGAGGACGAGCAGTACTTC

V gene: TRBV29-1
D gene: TRBD1
clone size: NA
J gene: TRBJ1-2
CDR3 protein: CSVDRGAYGYTF
CDR3 DNA: TGCAGCGTTGACAGGGGGGCCTATGGCTACACCTTC

V gene: TRBV29-1
D gene: TRBD1
clone size: few
J gene: TRBJ2-7
CDR3 protein: CSVEFGGTGVYEQYF
CDR3 DNA: TGCAGCGTTGAATTCGGAGGGACAGGGGTTTACGAGCAGTACTTC